One and the same sample provided the 4 T cell receptor beta chains below, sequenced in a study of CD8 T cells in Susac syndrome. The RNA input was about 0.45 to 1 ug, and it was reverse transcribed with random hexamers. TCRdb fed the immunoSEQ multiplex PCR reads into MiXCR, producing one record per CDR3 protein. The sample lists 200,000 or so distinct CDR3 sequences, about 94% seen once, with 0.09% to 0.1% in the top ten. The sequencing sample was made of CD4+ T cells from PBMCs. Receptors originate from a human donor with Susac syndrome.

The chain joins TRBV20-1 to TRBJ2-3; D is possibly TRBD1 (6 bases). This CDR3 region has 12 residues. Looked up from germline, CDR1 is DFQATT and CDR2 is SNEGSKA (reference sequence). The CDR3 DNA follows: TGCGCGCCTAACCAAGGGGGAGATACGCAGTATTTT. Its translation: CAPNQGGDTQYF.

CDR3 region: CATTYAGVANVLTF. The CDR3 nucleotides read TGTGCCACCACCTATGCGGGGGTAGCCAACGTCCTGACTTTC. The chain combines TRBV15 with TRBJ2-6; 7 bases fit TRBD2. V was clipped by 7 bases and J by 7 bases; unmatched bases: 7. This CDR3 has 14 amino acids. Germline values: CDR1 LNHNV, CDR2 YYDKDF (reference sequence).

V usage is TRBV30 and J usage is TRBJ2-7; D is unresolved. This CDR3 has 14 residues. Germline V gives CDR1 GTSNPN, CDR2 SVGIG (reference sequence). Between the trimmed V and J ends, which lost 2 bases and 5 bases, there was a span of 16 bases. The CDR3 DNA reads as TGTGCCTGGAGTTCAGCGACGGGTCGTGACGAGCAGTACTTC. Its protein product is CAWSSATGRDEQYF. The whole variable domain, remainder taken from reference TRBV30 and TRBJ2-7, is SQTIHQWPATLVQPVGSPLSLECTVEGTSNPNLYWYRQAAGRGLQLLFYSVGIGQISSEVPQNLSASRPQDRQFILSSKKLLLSDSGFYLCAWSSATGRDEQYFGPGTRLTVT.

The V call is TRBV11-2, the J call TRBJ2-5; D gene unclear. The V gene lost 1 base and the J gene lost 9 bases, with 18 bases spanning the gap. Germline V CDR1 and CDR2: SGHAT, FQNNGV. This CDR3 is built from 15 residues. CDR3 residues: CASSLGSGRPVSQYF. CDR3 bases: TGTGCCAGCAGCTTAGGTTCGGGTAGGCCGGTTTCCCAGTACTTC.